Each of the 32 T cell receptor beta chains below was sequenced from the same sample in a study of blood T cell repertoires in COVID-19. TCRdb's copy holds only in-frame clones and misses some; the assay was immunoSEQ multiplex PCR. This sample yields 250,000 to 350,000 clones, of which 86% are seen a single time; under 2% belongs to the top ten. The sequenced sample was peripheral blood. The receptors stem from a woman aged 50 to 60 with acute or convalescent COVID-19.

This chain's CDR3 is CASSVGQDYEQYF. In nucleotides, the CDR3 is TGTGCCAGTTCTGTAGGACAGGACTACGAGCAGTACTTC. The rearrangement links TRBV27 to TRBJ2-7, with TRBD1 matching over 7 bases. The germline CDR1 and CDR2 sequences are MNHEY and SMNVEV (reference sequence). V dropped 9 bases and J dropped 3; count of bases not matched to a gene: 8. This CDR3 contains 13 residues.

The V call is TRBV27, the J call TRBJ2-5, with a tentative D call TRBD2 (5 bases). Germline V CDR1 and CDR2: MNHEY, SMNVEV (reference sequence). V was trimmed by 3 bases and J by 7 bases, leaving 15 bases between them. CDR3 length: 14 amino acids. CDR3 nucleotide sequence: TGTGCCAGCAGTTTCCTAGCCTTACGAGGGACCCAGTACTTC. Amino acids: CASSFLALRGTQYF.

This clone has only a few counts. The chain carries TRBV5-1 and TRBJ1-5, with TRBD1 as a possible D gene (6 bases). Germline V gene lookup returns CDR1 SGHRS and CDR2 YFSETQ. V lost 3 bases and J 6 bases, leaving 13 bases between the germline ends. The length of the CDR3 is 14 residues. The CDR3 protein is CASSWTQGAQPQHF. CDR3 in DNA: TGCGCCAGCAGCTGGACACAGGGTGCTCAGCCCCAGCATTTT. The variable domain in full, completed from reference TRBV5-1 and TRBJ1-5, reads KAGVTQTPRYLIKTRGQQVTLSCSPISGHRSVSWYQQTPGQGLQFLFEYFSETQRNKGNFPGRFSGRQFSNSRSEMNVSTLELGDSALYLCASSWTQGAQPQHFGDGTRLSIL.

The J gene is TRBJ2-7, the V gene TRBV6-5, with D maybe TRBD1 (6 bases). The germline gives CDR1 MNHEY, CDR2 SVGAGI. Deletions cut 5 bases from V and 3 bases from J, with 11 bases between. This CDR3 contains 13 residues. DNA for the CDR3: TGTGCCAGCAGTCTTACAGGGAGCTACGAGCAGTACTTC. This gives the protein CASSLTGSYEQYF.

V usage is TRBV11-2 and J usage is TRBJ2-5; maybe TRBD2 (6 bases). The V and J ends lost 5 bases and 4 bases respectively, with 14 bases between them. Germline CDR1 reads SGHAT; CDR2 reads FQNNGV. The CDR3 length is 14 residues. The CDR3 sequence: CASSPLPGGETQYF. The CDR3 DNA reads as TGTGCCAGCAGCCCCCTCCCCGGGGGAGAGACCCAGTACTTC.

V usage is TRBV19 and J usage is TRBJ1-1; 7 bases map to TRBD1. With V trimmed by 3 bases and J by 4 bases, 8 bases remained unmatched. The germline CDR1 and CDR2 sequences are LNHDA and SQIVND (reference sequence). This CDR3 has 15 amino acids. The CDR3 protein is CASSIAGRGSTEAFF. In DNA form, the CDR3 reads TGTGCCAGTAGTATTGCTGGCAGGGGGAGCACTGAAGCTTTCTTT.

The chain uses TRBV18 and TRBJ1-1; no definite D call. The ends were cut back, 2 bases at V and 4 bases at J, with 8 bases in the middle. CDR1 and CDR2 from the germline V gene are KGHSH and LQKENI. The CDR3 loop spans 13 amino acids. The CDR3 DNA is TGTGCCAGCTCACCAATGGCCATCACTGAAGCTTTCTTT. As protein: CASSPMAITEAFF.

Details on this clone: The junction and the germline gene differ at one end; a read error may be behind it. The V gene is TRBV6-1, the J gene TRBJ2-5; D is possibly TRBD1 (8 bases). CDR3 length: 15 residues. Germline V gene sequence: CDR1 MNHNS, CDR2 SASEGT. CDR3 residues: CASREETGGVETQYF. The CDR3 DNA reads TGTGCCAGCCGTGAAGAAACAGGGGGGGTAGAGACCCAGTACTTC.

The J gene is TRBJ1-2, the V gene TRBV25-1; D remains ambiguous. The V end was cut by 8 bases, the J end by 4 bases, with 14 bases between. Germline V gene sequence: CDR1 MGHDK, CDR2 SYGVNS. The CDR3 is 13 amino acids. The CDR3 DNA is TGTGCCAGCCAACACACGGGTGGCTATGGCTACACCTTC. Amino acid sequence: CASQHTGGYGYTF.

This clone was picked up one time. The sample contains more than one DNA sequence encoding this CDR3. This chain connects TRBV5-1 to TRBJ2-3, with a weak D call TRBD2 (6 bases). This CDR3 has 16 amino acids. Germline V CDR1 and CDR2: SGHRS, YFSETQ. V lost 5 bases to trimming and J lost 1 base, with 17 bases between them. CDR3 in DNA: TGCGCCAGCAGGCCTGTGGGAGGAGGAGGCACAGATACGCAGTATTTT. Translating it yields CASRPVGGGGTDTQYF.

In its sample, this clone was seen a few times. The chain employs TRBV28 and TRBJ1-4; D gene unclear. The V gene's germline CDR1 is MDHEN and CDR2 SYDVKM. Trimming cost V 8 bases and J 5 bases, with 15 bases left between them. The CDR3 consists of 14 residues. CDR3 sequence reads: CASRRGVGNEKLFF. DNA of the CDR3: TGTGCCAGCCGCCGCGGGGTTGGGAATGAAAAACTGTTTTTT.

In nucleotides, the CDR3 is TGTGCCAGCAACACGGACAGGGGTCTTGGCTACACCTTC. Protein sequence: CASNTDRGLGYTF. V usage is TRBV5-8 and J usage is TRBJ1-2; 9 bases map to TRBD1. Germline V gene lookup returns CDR1 SGHTS and CDR2 YDEGEE. The CDR3 consists of 13 residues. Trimming at V came to 6 bases and at J to 7 bases, leaving 7 bases not matched to a gene. The full variable domain, with the rest looked up from reference TRBV5-8 and TRBJ1-2, is EAGVTQSPTHLIKTRGQQATLRCSPISGHTSVYWYQQALGLGLQFLLWYDEGEERNRGNFPPRFSGRQFPNYSSELNVNALELEDSALYLCASNTDRGLGYTFGSGTRLTVV.

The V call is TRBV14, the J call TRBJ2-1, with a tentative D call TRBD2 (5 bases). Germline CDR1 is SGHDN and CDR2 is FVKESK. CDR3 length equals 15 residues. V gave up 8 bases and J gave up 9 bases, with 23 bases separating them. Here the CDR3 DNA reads TGTGCCAGCGGGTCGAGCGGCTCCTTACGCAGTGAGCAGTTCTTC. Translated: CASGSSGSLRSEQFF.

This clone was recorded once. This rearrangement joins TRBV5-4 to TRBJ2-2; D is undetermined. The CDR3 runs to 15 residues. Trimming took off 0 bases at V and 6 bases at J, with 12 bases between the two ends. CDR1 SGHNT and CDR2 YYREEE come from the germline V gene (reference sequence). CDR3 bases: TGTGCCAGCAGCTTGGCCGCTAAAGTGGCCGGGGAGCTGTTTTTT. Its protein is CASSLAAKVAGELFF.

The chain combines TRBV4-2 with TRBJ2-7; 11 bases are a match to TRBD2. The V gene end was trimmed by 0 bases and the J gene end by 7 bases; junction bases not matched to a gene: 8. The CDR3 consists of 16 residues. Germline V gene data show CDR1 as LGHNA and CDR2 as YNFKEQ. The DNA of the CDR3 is TGTGCCAGCAGCCAAGATCTACTAGCGGGAGCGAAAGAGCAGTACTTC. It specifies CASSQDLLAGAKEQYF.

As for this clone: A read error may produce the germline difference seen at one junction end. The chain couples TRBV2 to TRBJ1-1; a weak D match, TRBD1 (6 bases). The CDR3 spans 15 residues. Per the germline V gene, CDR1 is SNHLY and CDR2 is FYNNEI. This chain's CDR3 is CASREGTLKGAEAFF. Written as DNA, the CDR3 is TGTGCCAGCAGGGAAGGGACACTCAAAGGGGCTGAAGCTTTCTTT.

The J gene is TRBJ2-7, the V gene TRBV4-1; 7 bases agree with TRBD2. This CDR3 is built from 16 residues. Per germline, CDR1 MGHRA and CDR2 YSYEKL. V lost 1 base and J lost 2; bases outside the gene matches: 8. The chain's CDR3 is CASSQGEGGGAYEQYF. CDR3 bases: TGCGCCAGCAGCCAAGGGGAGGGCGGAGGAGCCTACGAGCAGTACTTC.

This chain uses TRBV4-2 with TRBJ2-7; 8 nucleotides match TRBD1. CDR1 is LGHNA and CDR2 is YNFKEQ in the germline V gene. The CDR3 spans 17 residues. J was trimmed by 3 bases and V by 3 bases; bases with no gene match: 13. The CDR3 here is CASSHLAVRQGLYEQYF. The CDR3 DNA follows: TGTGCCAGCAGCCACCTTGCTGTGAGACAGGGGCTCTACGAGCAGTACTTC.

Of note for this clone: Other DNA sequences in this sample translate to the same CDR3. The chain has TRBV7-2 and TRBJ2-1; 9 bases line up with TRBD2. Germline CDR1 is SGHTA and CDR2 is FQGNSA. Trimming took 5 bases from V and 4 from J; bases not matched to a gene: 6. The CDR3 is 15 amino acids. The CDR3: CASSLRAGGYNEQFF. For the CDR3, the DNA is TGTGCCAGCAGCCTCAGGGCGGGAGGGTACAATGAGCAGTTCTTC.

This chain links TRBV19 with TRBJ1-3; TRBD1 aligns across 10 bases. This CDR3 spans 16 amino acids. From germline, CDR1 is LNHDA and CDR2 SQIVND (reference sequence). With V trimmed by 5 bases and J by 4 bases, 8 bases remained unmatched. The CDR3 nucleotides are TGTGCCAGTAGTCCGGGACAGGGGAACCCCGGAAACACCATATATTTT. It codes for CASSPGQGNPGNTIYF.

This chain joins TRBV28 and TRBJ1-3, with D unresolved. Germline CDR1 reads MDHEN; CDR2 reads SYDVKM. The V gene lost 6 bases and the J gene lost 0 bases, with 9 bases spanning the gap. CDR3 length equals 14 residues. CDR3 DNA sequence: TGTGCCAGCAGCGTTAGTCCCTCTGGAAACACCATATATTTT. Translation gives CASSVSPSGNTIYF.

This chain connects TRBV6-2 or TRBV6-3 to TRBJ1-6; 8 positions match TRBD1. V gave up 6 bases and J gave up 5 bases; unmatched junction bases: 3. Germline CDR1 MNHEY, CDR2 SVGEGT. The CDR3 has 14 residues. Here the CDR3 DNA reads TGTGCCAGCAGCTGGACAGGGAATAATTCACCCCTCCACTTT. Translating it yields CASSWTGNNSPLHF.

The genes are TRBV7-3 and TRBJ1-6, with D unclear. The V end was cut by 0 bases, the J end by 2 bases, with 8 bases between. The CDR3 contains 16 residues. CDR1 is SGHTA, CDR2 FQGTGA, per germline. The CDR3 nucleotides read TGTGCCAGCAGCTTAACTGCTGGCACCTATAATTCACCCCTCCACTTT. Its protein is CASSLTAGTYNSPLHF.

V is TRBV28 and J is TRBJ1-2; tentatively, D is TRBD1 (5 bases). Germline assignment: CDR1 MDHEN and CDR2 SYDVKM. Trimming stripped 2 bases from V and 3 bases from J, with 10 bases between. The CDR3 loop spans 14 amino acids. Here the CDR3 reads CASSLGTGDYGYTF. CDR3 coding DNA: TGTGCCAGCAGTTTAGGGACGGGAGACTATGGCTACACCTTC.

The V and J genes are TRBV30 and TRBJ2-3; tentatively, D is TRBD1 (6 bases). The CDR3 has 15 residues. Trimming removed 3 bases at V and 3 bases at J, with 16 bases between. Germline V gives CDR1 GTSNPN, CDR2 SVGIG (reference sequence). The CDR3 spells CAWSRDTFRTDTQYF. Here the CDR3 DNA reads TGTGCCTGGAGCCGGGACACCTTTCGGACAGATACGCAGTATTTT.

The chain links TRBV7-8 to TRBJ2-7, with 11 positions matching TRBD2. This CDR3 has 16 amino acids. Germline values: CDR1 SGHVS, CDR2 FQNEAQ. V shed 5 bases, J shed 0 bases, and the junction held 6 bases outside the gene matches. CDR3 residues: CASSKGLAADSYEQYF. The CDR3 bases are TGTGCCAGCAGCAAGGGACTAGCGGCAGACTCCTACGAGCAGTACTTC.

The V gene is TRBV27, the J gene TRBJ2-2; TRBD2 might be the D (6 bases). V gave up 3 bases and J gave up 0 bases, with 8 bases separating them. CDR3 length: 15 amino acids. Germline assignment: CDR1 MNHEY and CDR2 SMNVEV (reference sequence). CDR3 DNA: TGTGCCAGCAGTTTGGGACTGACGAACACCGGGGAGCTGTTTTTT. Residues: CASSLGLTNTGELFF.

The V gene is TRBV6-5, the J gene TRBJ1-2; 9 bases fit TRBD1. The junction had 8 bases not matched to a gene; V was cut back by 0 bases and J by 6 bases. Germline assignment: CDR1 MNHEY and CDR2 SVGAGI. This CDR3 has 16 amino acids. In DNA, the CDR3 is TGTGCCAGCAGTTACTCCCACAGGGGGCTGATACATGGCTACACCTTC. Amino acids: CASSYSHRGLIHGYTF.

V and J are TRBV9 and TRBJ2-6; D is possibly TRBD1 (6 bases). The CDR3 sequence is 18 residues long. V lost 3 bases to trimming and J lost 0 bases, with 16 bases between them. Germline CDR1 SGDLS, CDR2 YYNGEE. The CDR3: CASSEQGTSISGANVLTF. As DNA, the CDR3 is TGTGCCAGCAGCGAACAGGGTACCTCCATCTCTGGGGCCAACGTCCTGACTTTC.

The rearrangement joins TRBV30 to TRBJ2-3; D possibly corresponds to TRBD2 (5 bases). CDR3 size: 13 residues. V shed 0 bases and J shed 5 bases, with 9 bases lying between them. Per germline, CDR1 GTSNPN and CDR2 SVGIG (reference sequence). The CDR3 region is CAWSVGGGDTQYF. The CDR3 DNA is TGTGCCTGGAGTGTCGGAGGAGGAGATACGCAGTATTTT.

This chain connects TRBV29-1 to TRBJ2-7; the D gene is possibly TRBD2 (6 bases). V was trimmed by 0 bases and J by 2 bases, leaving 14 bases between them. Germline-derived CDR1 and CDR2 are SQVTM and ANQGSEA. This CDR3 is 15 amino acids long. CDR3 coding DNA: TGCAGCGTTGAAGATAATAGGGGAGGCGCCTACGAGCAGTACTTC. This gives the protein CSVEDNRGGAYEQYF.

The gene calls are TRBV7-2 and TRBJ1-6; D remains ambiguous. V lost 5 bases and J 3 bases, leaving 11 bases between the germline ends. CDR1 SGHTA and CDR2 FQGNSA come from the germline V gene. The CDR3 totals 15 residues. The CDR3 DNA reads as TGTGCCAGCAGCAACAATCGGGTCTATAATTCACCCCTCCACTTT. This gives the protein CASSNNRVYNSPLHF.